The 25 T cell receptor beta chains below all came from one sample that was sequenced in a study of T cell responses to AZD1222 COVID-19 vaccine. Repertoires were generated with immunoSEQ multiplex PCR, while TCRdb's copy carries only in-frame clones and drops some. The data contain some 110,000 clones, 86% of them singletons. The material sequenced was peripheral blood, taken 28 days after the second AZD1222 dose. These receptors were collected from an adult who received the AZD1222 COVID-19 vaccine.

This chain uses TRBV9 with TRBJ1-1, with unresolved D. V was trimmed by 3 bases and J by 1 base, leaving 10 bases between them. This CDR3 comprises 14 residues. Germline-derived CDR1 and CDR2 are SGDLS and YYNGEE. CDR3 nucleotides: TGTGCCAGCAGCGAGGGTCATACGAACACTGAAGCTTTCTTT. Protein sequence: CASSEGHTNTEAFF. The complete variable domain, with remaining parts taken from reference TRBV9 and TRBJ1-1, reads DSGVTQTPKHLITATGQRVTLRCSPRSGDLSVYWYQQSLDQGLQFLIQYYNGEERAKGNILERFSAQQFPDLHSELNLSSLELGDSALYFCASSEGHTNTEAFFGQGTRLTVV.

This clone was seen once. The rearrangement joins TRBV7-3 to TRBJ2-5; D is perhaps TRBD2 (6 bases). Between the trimmed V and J ends, which lost 5 bases and 5 bases, there was a span of 12 bases. The CDR3 consists of 13 residues. Germline V gene sequence: CDR1 SGHTA, CDR2 FQGTGA. The CDR3 spells CASSPSELETQYF. In DNA form, the CDR3 reads TGTGCCAGCAGCCCTAGCGAGCTCGAGACCCAGTACTTC.

This clone appeared a few times. This specimen includes other DNA sequences encoding the same CDR3. Here the CDR3 reads CASSRTSGRSYEQYF. The CDR3 nucleotides read TGTGCCAGCAGTAGGACTAGCGGGAGGTCCTACGAGCAGTACTTC. This sequence joins TRBV2 and TRBJ2-7; 14 bases fit TRBD2. The length of the CDR3 is 15 residues. The V gene's germline CDR1 is SNHLY and CDR2 FYNNEI. V shed 5 bases, J shed 1 base, and the junction held 1 base outside the gene matches.

The J gene is TRBJ2-1, the V gene TRBV5-6; D remains ambiguous. V was shortened by 4 bases and J by 9 bases, with 8 bases between the two germline ends. This CDR3 has 11 amino acids. CDR1 is SGHDT and CDR2 is YYEEEE in the germline V gene. The CDR3 bases are TGTGCCAGCAGCGCCCGCAGTGAGCAGTTCTTC. Translation: CASSARSEQFF.

J is TRBJ2-2 and V is TRBV5-4; TRBD1 matches 8 bases. The CDR3 has 16 residues. After removal of 3 bases from V and 6 bases from J, the junction contained 10 bases not matched to a gene. Germline CDR1 reads SGHNT; CDR2 reads YYREEE (reference sequence). The CDR3 here is CASSSPTGGLAGELFF. CDR3 sequence (DNA): TGTGCCAGCAGCTCACCAACAGGGGGACTCGCCGGGGAGCTGTTTTTT.

The genes are TRBV21-1 and TRBJ1-6. TRBV21-1 is tagged as a pseudogene. This CDR3 has 16 amino acids. The CDR3 loop is CASSKEEGPRASPLHF. In DNA, the CDR3 is TGTGCCAGCAGCAAAGAGGAGGGTCCCCGGGCCTCACCCCTCCACTTT.

This chain connects TRBV7-3 to TRBJ2-7, with TRBD2 matching over 7 bases. V trimming: 6 bases; J trimming: 2 bases; junction bases outside the gene matches: 10. Germline V gives CDR1 SGHTA, CDR2 FQGTGA. CDR3 size: 15 residues. CDR3 residues: CASRKLPSGPYEQYF. The CDR3 bases are TGTGCCAGCAGAAAACTCCCTAGCGGACCCTACGAGCAGTACTTC.

This clone was observed a handful of times. The genes are TRBV7-9 and TRBJ2-2, with 7 positions matching TRBD1. Germline V lookup: CDR1 SEHNR, CDR2 FQNEAQ (reference sequence). The CDR3 has 17 amino acids. The junction had 10 bases not matched to a gene; V was cut back by 5 bases and J by 1 base. The CDR3 DNA sequence: TGTGCCAGCAGCCCACTTCGACAGGGTAGGAACACCGGGGAGCTGTTTTTT. It is translated as CASSPLRQGRNTGELFF.

The CDR3 is CASSLRPLGSSYNEQFF. The CDR3 nucleotides read TGTGCCAGCAGCTTACGGCCTCTCGGGAGCTCCTACAATGAGCAGTTCTTC. The chain employs TRBV11-3 and TRBJ2-1; D possibly corresponds to TRBD2 (6 bases). Germline values: CDR1 SGHNT, CDR2 YENEEA. The CDR3 runs 17 residues. Trimming shortened V by 2 bases and J by 0 bases, and 14 bases separated the two germline ends.

The chain uses TRBV9 and TRBJ1-1; D is perhaps TRBD1 (5 bases). CDR3 size: 15 residues. Trimming pared 0 bases from V and 1 base from J, leaving 10 bases between. Germline lookup yields CDR1 SGDLS and CDR2 YYNGEE. Here the CDR3 reads CASSVVPGSNTEAFF. For the CDR3, the DNA is TGTGCCAGCAGCGTAGTCCCAGGGTCGAACACTGAAGCTTTCTTT.

This rearrangement joins TRBV7-9 to TRBJ2-2, with D possibly matching TRBD1 (6 bases). V lost 2 bases and J 2 bases, leaving 9 bases between the germline ends. CDR1 and CDR2 from the germline V gene are SEHNR and FQNEAQ (reference sequence). The CDR3 totals 15 residues. This CDR3 reads CASSLMGANTGELFF. The CDR3 DNA reads TGTGCCAGCAGCTTAATGGGGGCCAACACCGGGGAGCTGTTTTTT. Based on the CDR3 plus reference TRBV7-9 and TRBJ2-2, the full variable domain is DTGVSQNPRHKITKRGQNVTFRCDPISEHNRLYWYRQTLGQGPEFLTYFQNEAQLEKSRLLSDRFSAERPKGSFSTLEIQRTEQGDSAMYLCASSLMGANTGELFFGEGSRLTVL.

The J gene is TRBJ1-2, the V gene TRBV4-3; D is ambiguous. The CDR3 sequence is 13 residues long. V lost 0 bases and J 7 bases, leaving 9 bases between the germline ends. Per the germline V gene, CDR1 is LGHNA and CDR2 is YSLEER. DNA of the CDR3: TGCGCCAGCAGCCAAGATCCCCGACTTGGCTACACCTTC. As protein: CASSQDPRLGYTF.

The genes are TRBV7-8 and TRBJ1-1; a possible D gene is TRBD1 (5 bases). This CDR3 has 16 amino acids. Germline values: CDR1 SGHVS, CDR2 FQNEAQ. Trimming removed 6 bases from V and 4 bases from J, with 21 bases in between. CDR3 sequence reads: CASRKVGGPRVTEAFF. The CDR3 DNA reads as TGTGCCAGCAGAAAAGTTGGGGGACCCAGGGTCACTGAAGCTTTCTTT.

The CDR3 DNA is TGTGCCAGCAGCCAAGAAACAGGGCTCGAGCAGTACTTC. Translation gives CASSQETGLEQYF. The chain recombines TRBV7-6 with TRBJ2-7; possibly TRBD1 for D (6 bases). CDR3 length: 13 residues. CDR1 is SGHVS, CDR2 FNYEAQ, per germline. The germline V and J ends were trimmed by 5 bases and 6 bases, with 14 bases remaining between them.

The CDR3 reads CASSQQYRDSPSSKYGYTF. The CDR3 DNA reads as TGTGCCAGTAGTCAGCAATATCGGGACTCACCATCCTCCAAATATGGCTACACCTTC. The chain joins TRBV19 to TRBJ1-2; the D gene is possibly TRBD1 (5 bases). The CDR3 runs 19 residues. V lost 5 bases to trimming and J lost 5 bases, with 30 bases between them. Looked up from germline, CDR1 is LNHDA and CDR2 is SQIVND (reference sequence).

The V gene is TRBV7-9, the J gene TRBJ2-5; no definite D call. V lost 7 bases, J lost 1 base, and 19 bases lay in between. Per the germline V gene, CDR1 is SEHNR and CDR2 is FQNEAQ (reference sequence). This CDR3 contains 16 residues. CDR3 sequence (DNA): TGTGCCAGCAATTCACTGGGCAGGCGGATCCAAGAGACCCAGTACTTC. Translation: CASNSLGRRIQETQYF. Looking up the rest from reference TRBV7-9 and TRBJ2-5 gives the full variable domain: DTGVSQNPRHKITKRGQNVTFRCDPISEHNRLYWYRQTLGQGPEFLTYFQNEAQLEKSRLLSDRFSAERPKGSFSTLEIQRTEQGDSAMYLCASNSLGRRIQETQYFGPGTRLLVL.

The genes are TRBV24-1 and TRBJ2-1, with 9 bases fitting TRBD1. Germline loops: CDR1 KGHDR, CDR2 SFDVKD. J gave up 8 bases and V 5 bases, and 3 bases lay outside the gene matches. There are 13 residues in the CDR3. This CDR3 is CATSGDRDDEQFF. CDR3 nucleotide sequence: TGTGCCACCAGTGGGGACAGGGATGATGAGCAGTTCTTC.

The V call is TRBV6-5, the J call TRBJ2-7; 9 bases align to TRBD1. V was pared by 7 bases and J by 2 bases, with 9 bases of the junction left unmatched. In germline, CDR1 is MNHEY, CDR2 SVGAGI. This CDR3 is built from 15 residues. CDR3 sequence reads: CASIKTGTGTYEQYF. CDR3 sequence (DNA): TGTGCCAGCATAAAAACCGGGACAGGGACCTACGAGCAGTACTTC.

For this clone: Additional DNA sequences in this sample encode the identical CDR3. The chain recombines TRBV28 with TRBJ1-1, with D maybe TRBD1 (5 bases). This CDR3 is built from 14 residues. The germline gives CDR1 MDHEN, CDR2 SYDVKM. V lost 7 bases to trimming and J lost 2 bases, with 14 bases between them. CDR3 DNA sequence: TGTGCCAGCACCCCCGGGGGTTTAAACACTGAAGCTTTCTTT. It yields the protein CASTPGGLNTEAFF.

This clone was seen a single time. The V and J genes are TRBV7-2 and TRBJ2-1, with D possibly TRBD1 on 6 matching bases. The V gene lost 1 base and the J gene lost 5 bases, with 12 bases spanning the gap. The CDR3 is 15 amino acids. Germline-derived CDR1 and CDR2 are SGHTA and FQGNSA. The CDR3 region has the DNA TGTGCCAGCAGCTTAGAAGGGGGAGAAAACAATGAGCAGTTCTTC. Translation gives CASSLEGGENNEQFF.

The genes are TRBV28 and TRBJ1-4, with D possibly TRBD1 on 5 matching bases. V lost 6 bases and J 6 bases, leaving 17 bases between the germline ends. The CDR3 is 15 amino acids. Germline CDR1 is MDHEN and CDR2 is SYDVKM. This chain's CDR3 is CASSPPGTAYEKLFF. The CDR3, as DNA: TGTGCCAGCAGCCCCCCAGGGACGGCCTATGAAAAACTGTTTTTT.

The chain couples TRBV27 to TRBJ2-7, with D perhaps TRBD1 or TRBD2 (5 bases each). This CDR3 contains 14 residues. Germline V gene sequence: CDR1 MNHEY, CDR2 SMNVEV (reference sequence). Trimming removed 3 bases from V and 1 base from J, with 10 bases in between. The CDR3 DNA reads TGTGCCAGCAGTTTCCGGGACCCATCCTACGAGCAGTACTTC. This gives the protein CASSFRDPSYEQYF.

V gene TRBV24-1 combines with J gene TRBJ2-3, with D possibly TRBD2 on 5 matching bases. Germline loops: CDR1 KGHDR, CDR2 SFDVKD. The CDR3 runs to 14 residues. Trimming shortened V by 0 bases and J by 5 bases, and 8 bases separated the two germline ends. The CDR3 DNA is TGTGCCACCAGTGATTTGCGGGGAGAAGATACGCAGTATTTT. Its translation: CATSDLRGEDTQYF.

CDR3 nucleotides: TGTGCCAGCAGCTTAATTGGACAGGGGAGAGGGGATAGGGCTGAAGCTTTCTTT. Residues: CASSLIGQGRGDRAEAFF. V gene TRBV11-2 combines with J gene TRBJ1-1, with 9 positions matching TRBD1. The CDR3 spans 18 residues. Trimming took 2 bases from V and 6 from J; bases not matched to a gene: 16. The germline CDR1 and CDR2 sequences are SGHAT and FQNNGV.

V and J are TRBV6-2 or TRBV6-3 and TRBJ1-1; no clear D. CDR1 and CDR2 (germline): MNHEY, SVGEGT. The ends were cut back, 3 bases at V and 3 bases at J, with 11 bases in the middle. The CDR3 length is 14 residues. The CDR3 coding sequence is TGTGCCAGCAGTTATTCAGTGGCGTACACTGAAGCTTTCTTT. Protein sequence: CASSYSVAYTEAFF.